These 5 T cell receptor beta chains were all obtained from the same sample, sequenced in a study of Graves' ophthalmopathy and Graves' hyperthyroidism. Amplification of the TCR beta CDR3 regions used RNA transcripts (as template). HTBI primers were used in a first-round RT-PCR, which preceded a second-round multiplex PCR. TCRdb re-analysed the multiplex PCR reads in MiXCR, keeping a single row per CDR3 protein. The table includes about 210,000 distinct CDR3 sequences, 25% to 35% detected once. Material: peripheral blood. These receptors came from a man aged 45-65 years with Graves' ophthalmopathy.

This clonotype has only a few counts. This sequence joins TRBV12-3 or TRBV12-4 and TRBJ1-3; D is undetermined. V lost 7 bases, J lost 0 bases, and 10 bases lay in between. The CDR3 length is 14 residues. CDR3 sequence reads: CASKAFSSGNTIYF. CDR3 in DNA: TGTGCCAGCAAGGCCTTTAGCTCTGGAAACACCATATATTTT.

The genes are TRBV6-2 or TRBV6-3 and TRBJ1-1; a weak D match, TRBD1 (6 bases). Germline V gene data show CDR1 as MNHEY and CDR2 as SVGEGT. V was shortened by 6 bases and J by 0 bases, with 11 bases between the two germline ends. The CDR3 extends over 14 amino acids. The CDR3 coding sequence is TGTGCCAGCAGCTGGACAGATATGAACACTGAAGCTTTCTTT. It is translated as CASSWTDMNTEAFF.

This clonotype has ten or more counts. This chain links TRBV7-3 with TRBJ2-7, with 7 bases lining up with TRBD2. CDR3 length: 15 residues. Germline V gene lookup returns CDR1 SGHTA and CDR2 FQGTGA. V lost 5 bases, J lost 1 base, and 8 bases stayed unmatched. The CDR3 bases are TGTGCCAGCAGCATTGACGGGGGAGGGTCCTACGAGCAGTACTTC. This encodes CASSIDGGGSYEQYF.

The CDR3 region is CATSVQSNQPQHF. CDR3 coding DNA: TGTGCCACCTCGGTACAGAGCAATCAGCCCCAGCATTTT. The V gene is TRBV15, the J gene TRBJ1-5, with D uncertain. V was pared by 8 bases and J by 1 base, with 9 bases between. Germline CDR1 and CDR2: LNHNV and YYDKDF (reference sequence). The CDR3 totals 13 residues.

This clonotype was detected only once. V is TRBV7-2 and J is TRBJ2-1, with 10 bases fitting TRBD1. The CDR3 is made up of 16 amino acids. V shed 5 bases, J shed 8 bases, and the junction held 12 bases outside the gene matches. Germline lookup yields CDR1 SGHTA and CDR2 FQGNSA. CDR3 residues: CASSLRTGGFSDEQFF. The CDR3 DNA reads as TGTGCCAGCAGCCTCCGGACAGGGGGGTTTTCCGATGAGCAGTTCTTC.